This T cell receptor (beta chain) was documented in a study of cytomegalovirus exposure and HLA in healthy donors. Findings and caveats of the study: In a later analysis, most CMV-associated TCR beta chains appeared HLA-restricted. Across donors, presence/absence analyses took sequencing depth to be roughly uniform.

Germline trimming cut 1 base from V and 5 bases from J; bases unmatched to any gene: 12. The germline V gene encodes CDR1 SGHVS and CDR2 FNYEAQ. This CDR3 region has 20 residues. 60 Vbeta and 13 Jbeta primers were used in PCR. This table comes from immunoSEQ multiplex PCR, and its TCRdb copy is limited to in-frame clones, with some not included. The sample lists 300,000 or so clones, approximately 84% occurring once. This clone has more than one count but fewer than ten. Its antigen remains unknown. This chain joins TRBV7-6 and TRBJ2-2; TRBD2 agrees at 14 bases. What was sequenced was PBMCs. The source is a woman in her forties in good health and CMV-seropositive. DNA for the CDR3: TGTGCCAGCAGCTTAGTGATTCCGGGACTAGCGGGAGAAGGAACCGGGGAGCTGTTTTTT. It encodes CASSLVIPGLAGEGTGELFF.